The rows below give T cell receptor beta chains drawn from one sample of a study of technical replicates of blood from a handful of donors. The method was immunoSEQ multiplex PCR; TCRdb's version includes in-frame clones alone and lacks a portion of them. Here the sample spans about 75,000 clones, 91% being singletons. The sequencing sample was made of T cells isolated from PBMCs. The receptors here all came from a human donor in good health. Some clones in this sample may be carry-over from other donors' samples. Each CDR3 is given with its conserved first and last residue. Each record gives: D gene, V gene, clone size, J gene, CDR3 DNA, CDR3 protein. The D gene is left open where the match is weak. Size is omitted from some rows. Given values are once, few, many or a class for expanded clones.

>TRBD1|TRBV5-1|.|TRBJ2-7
TGCGCCAGCAGCCTGTGGTACGGGGGACAGGGCTACGAGCAGTACTTC
CASSLWYGGQGYEQYF
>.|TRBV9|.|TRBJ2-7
TGTGCCAGCAGCGTAGGAGGAGGGGCGGGGAACGAGCAGTACTTC
CASSVGGGAGNEQYF
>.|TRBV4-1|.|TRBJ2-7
TGCGCCAGCAGCCAATTGGGACAATTGACTACAGGGCAGTACTTC
CASSQLGQLTTGQYF
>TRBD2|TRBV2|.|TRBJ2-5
TGTGCCAGCAGCTCGACCCCGGGACTAACTGAAGGCGAGACCCAGTACTTC
CASSSTPGLTEGETQYF
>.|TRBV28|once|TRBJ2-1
TGTGCCAGCAGTTTGCCACCCGAGGAGGCTGAGCAGTTCTTC
CASSLPPEEAEQFF
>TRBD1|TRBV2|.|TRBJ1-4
TGTGCCTCCTCGGACAGGGGGGATCCCGATGAAAAACTGTTTTTT
CASSDRGDPDEKLFF
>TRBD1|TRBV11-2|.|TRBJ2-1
TGTGCCAGCAGCCACGGACAGGGCCCCTACAATGAGCAGTTCTTC
CASSHGQGPYNEQFF
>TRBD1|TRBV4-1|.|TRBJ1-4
TGCGCCAGCACCGGGACAGGGGACGAAAAACTGTTTTTT
CASTGTGDEKLFF
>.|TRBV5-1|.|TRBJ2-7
TGCGCCAGCAGCTTGGTAGCCCGATCGTACGAGCAGTACTTC
CASSLVARSYEQYF
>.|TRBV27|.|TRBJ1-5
TGTGCCAGCAGTTTATCAGGGGCCGCTAGCAATCAGCCCCAGCATTTT
CASSLSGAASNQPQHF
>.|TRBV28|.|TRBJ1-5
TGTGCCAGCAGTTCGAGAGGGCTGGGCAATCAGCCCCAGCATTTT
CASSSRGLGNQPQHF
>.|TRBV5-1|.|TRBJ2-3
TGCGCCAGCAGCTCGGGAGTGGCCCCAGATACGCAGTATTTT
CASSSGVAPDTQYF
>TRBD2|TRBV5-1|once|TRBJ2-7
TGCGCCAGCTCCAAATCGACTAGCGGGAGCTACGAGCAGTACTTC
CASSKSTSGSYEQYF
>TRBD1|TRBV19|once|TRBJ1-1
TGTGCCAGTCAGACTGCCCCGGGACAGACGAACACTGAAGCTTTCTTT
CASQTAPGQTNTEAFF
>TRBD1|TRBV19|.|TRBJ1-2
TGTGCCAGTATCCCACAGGGGTCGGGCTATGGCTACACCTTC
CASIPQGSGYGYTF
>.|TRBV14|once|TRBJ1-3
TGTGCCAGCAGCCGGACAGCTTCTGGAAACACCATATATTTT
CASSRTASGNTIYF
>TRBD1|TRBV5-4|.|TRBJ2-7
TGTGCCAGCAGCCGTGACAGGGCAGGGAACGAGCAGTACTTC
CASSRDRAGNEQYF
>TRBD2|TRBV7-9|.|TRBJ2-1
TGTGCCAGCAGCCATAGACTAGCGGCTAATGAGCAGTTCTTC
CASSHRLAANEQFF
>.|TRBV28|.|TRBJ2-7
TGTGCCAGCAGTAGTCTACGCGGGTACTACGAGCAGTACTTC
CASSSLRGYYEQYF
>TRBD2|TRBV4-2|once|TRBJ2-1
TGTGCCAGCAGCCAACGACTAGCGGGAGGGCCCGCCTACAATGAGCAGTTCTTC
CASSQRLAGGPAYNEQFF
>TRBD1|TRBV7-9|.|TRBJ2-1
TGTGCCAGCAGCCCTACGGGACAGGGAAACAATGAGCAGTTCTTC
CASSPTGQGNNEQFF
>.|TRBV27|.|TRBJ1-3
TGTGCCAGCAGGGCCAGGGAAGCTGGAAACACCATATATTTT
CASRAREAGNTIYF
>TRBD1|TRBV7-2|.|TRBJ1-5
TGTGCCAGCAGCTTAGGTACAGGGGGGCGGCCCCAGCATTTT
CASSLGTGGRPQHF
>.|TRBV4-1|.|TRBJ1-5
TGCGCCAGCAGCCCGATCCTCCGGGGTGGCCAGCCCCAGCATTTT
CASSPILRGGQPQHF
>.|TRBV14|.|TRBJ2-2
TGTGCCAGCAGCCAGTTGGGGGGGCCGCCCACCGGGGAGCTGTTTTTT
CASSQLGGPPTGELFF
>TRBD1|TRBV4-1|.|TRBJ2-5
TGCGCCAGCAGCCAAGACCCGGGAGCTACAGGGACAGGGGAGCGGGAGACCCAGTACTTC
CASSQDPGATGTGERETQYF
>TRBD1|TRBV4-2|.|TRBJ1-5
TGTGCCAGCAGCCCGTTACAGGGGGAAAATCAGCCCCAGCATTTT
CASSPLQGENQPQHF
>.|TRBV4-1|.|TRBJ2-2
TGCGCCAGCAGCCAGGGATCGAGGCTAGCAGCGAACACCGGGGAGCTGTTTTTT
CASSQGSRLAANTGELFF
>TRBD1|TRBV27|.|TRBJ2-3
TGTGCCAGCAGTAACAGACAGGGACACACAGATACGCAGTATTTT
CASSNRQGHTDTQYF
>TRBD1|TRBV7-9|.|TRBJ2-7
TGTGCCAGCAACCCCGGGACAGTCGAGCAGTACTTC
CASNPGTVEQYF
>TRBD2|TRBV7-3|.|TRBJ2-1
TGTGCCAGCTCGCGGGCGGGGGGATTCAATGAGCAGTTCTTC
CASSRAGGFNEQFF
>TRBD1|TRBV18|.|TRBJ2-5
TGTGCCAGCTCACCTTCGGACAGGGGGCTTGAGACCCAGTACTTC
CASSPSDRGLETQYF
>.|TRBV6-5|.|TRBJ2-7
TGTGCCAGCAGTCCCAGAGGGCTCTACGAGCAGTACTTC
CASSPRGLYEQYF
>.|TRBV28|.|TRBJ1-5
TGTGCCAGCACTATATTTGGGCAGCGCAATCAGCCCCAGCATTTT
CASTIFGQRNQPQHF
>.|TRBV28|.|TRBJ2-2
TGTGCCAGCAGCCGAAAACCGGGACTCCACACCGGGGAGCTGTTTTTT
CASSRKPGLHTGELFF
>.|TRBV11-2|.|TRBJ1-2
TGTGCCAGCAGCTTAGTCGACAGGAGTGGCTACACCTTC
CASSLVDRSGYTF
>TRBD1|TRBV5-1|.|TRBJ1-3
TGCGCCAGCAGCGCCCGGACAGGGACCCCCGGAAACACCATATATTTT
CASSARTGTPGNTIYF
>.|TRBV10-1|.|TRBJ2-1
TGCGCCAGCAGTGACTCGCTGGGGCATGAGCAGTTCTTC
CASSDSLGHEQFF
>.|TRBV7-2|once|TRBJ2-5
TGTGCCAGCAGCACCCAGGGTGGGGAAGAGACCCAGTACTTC
CASSTQGGEETQYF
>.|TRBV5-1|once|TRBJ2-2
TGCGCCAGCAGCCAAACCCCTGGTAGTCCCGGGGAGCTGTTTTTT
CASSQTPGSPGELFF
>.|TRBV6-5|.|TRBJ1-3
TGTGCCAGCAGTTACGCGGGAGGCCCTGGAAACACCATATATTTT
CASSYAGGPGNTIYF
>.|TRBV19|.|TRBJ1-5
TGTGCCAGTAGTATAGATCCGGGGGGAAGGAGCAATCAGCCCCAGCATTTT
CASSIDPGGRSNQPQHF
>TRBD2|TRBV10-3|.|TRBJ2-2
TGTGCCATCATGCGGCGGGGGGGCCAATACACCGGGGAGCTGTTTTTT
CAIMRRGGQYTGELFF
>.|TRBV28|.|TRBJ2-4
TGTGCCAGCAACCCCGTGGCAGGAATATGGCCCCCCAGTGAGGCCAAAAACATTCAGTACTTC
CASNPVAGIWPPSEAKNIQYF
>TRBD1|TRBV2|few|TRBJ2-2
TGTGCCAGCGCAGGACAGGGGTCCGGGGAGCTGTTTTTT
CASAGQGSGELFF
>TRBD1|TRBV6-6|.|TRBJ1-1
TGTGCCAGCAGCCGGGACAGGGGGGGAACTGAAGCTTTCTTT
CASSRDRGGTEAFF
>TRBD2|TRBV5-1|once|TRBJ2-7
TGCGCCAGCAGCTCCTCCGTTACTAGCGGTGGGTACGAGCAGTACTTC
CASSSSVTSGGYEQYF
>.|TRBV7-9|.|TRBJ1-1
TGTGCCAGCAGCTTAGTGCGTACTGAAGCTTTCTTT
CASSLVRTEAFF
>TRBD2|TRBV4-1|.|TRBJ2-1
TGCGCCAGCAGACGCGGGAGTGGAAATGAGCAGTTCTTC
CASRRGSGNEQFF
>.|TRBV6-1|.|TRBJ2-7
TGTGCCATTAACAACCGGGACACCGCCTACGAGCAGTACTTC
CAINNRDTAYEQYF